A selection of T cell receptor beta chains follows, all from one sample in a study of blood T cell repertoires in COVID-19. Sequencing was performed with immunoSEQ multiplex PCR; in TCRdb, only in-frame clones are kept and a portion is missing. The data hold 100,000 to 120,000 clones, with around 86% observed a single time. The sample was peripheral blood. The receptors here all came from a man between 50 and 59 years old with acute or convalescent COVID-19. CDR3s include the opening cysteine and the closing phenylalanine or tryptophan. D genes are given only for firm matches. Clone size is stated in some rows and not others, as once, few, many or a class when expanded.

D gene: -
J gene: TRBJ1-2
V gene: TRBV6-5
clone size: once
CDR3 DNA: TGTGCCAGCAGTTCGGACTACAGGCGTGGCTACACCTTC
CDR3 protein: CASSSDYRRGYTF

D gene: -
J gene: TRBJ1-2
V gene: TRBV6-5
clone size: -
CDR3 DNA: TGTGCCAGCAGTCGGTCGGGGGGCCTCCGCTATGGCTACACCTTC
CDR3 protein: CASSRSGGLRYGYTF

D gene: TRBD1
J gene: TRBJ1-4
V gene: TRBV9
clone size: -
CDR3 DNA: TGTGCCAGCAGCGGACAGGGTCGGGAAAAACTGTTTTTT
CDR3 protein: CASSGQGREKLFF

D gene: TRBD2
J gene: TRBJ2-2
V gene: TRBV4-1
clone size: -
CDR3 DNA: TGCGCCAGCAGGCATACGACTAGCGGGGGGAACACCGGGGAGCTGTTTTTT
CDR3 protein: CASRHTTSGGNTGELFF

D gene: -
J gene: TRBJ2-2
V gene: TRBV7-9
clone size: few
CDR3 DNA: TGTGCCTCACAGAACGGGGGTTCGAACACCGGGGAGCTGTTTTTT
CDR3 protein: CASQNGGSNTGELFF

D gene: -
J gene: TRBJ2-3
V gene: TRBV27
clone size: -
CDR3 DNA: TGTGCCAGCAGCGCGCGGGGCACAGATACGCAGTATTTT
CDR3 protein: CASSARGTDTQYF

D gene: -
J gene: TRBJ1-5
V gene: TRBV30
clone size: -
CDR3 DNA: TGTGCCTGGAGTGTCGGCTGGAGTGGGAGCAATCAGCCCCAGCATTTT
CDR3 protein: CAWSVGWSGSNQPQHF

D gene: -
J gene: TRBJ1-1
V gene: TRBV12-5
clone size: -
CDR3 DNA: TGTGCTAGTGTTCTTGGGAGGGAGAATGGGGCTTTCTTT
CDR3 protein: CASVLGRENGAFF

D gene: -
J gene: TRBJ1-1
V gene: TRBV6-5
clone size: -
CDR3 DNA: TGTGCCAGCAGCTATACACAGGGGAACACTGAAGCTTTCTTT
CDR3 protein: CASSYTQGNTEAFF

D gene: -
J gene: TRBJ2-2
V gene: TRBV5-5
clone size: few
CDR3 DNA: TGTGCCAGCAGTTTTAGACCCTCGGCAGGGGATTCCACCGGGGAGCTGTTTTTT
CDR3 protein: CASSFRPSAGDSTGELFF

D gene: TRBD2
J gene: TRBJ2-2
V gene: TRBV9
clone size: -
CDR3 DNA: TGTGCCAGCAGCGGCTCTAGCGGGAGGCCCCAAGACAGCGGTAACACCGGGGAGCTGTTTTTT
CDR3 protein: CASSGSSGRPQDSGNTGELFF

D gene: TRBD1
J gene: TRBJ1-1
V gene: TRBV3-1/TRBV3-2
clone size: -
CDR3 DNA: TGTGCCAGCAGCCAAGGTCTATCCGGGACAGAAAATGAAGCTTTCTTT
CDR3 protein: CASSQGLSGTENEAFF

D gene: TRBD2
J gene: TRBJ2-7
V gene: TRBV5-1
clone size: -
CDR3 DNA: TGCGCCAGCAGCCCCGGGACTAGCGGTAACGAGCAGTACTTC
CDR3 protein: CASSPGTSGNEQYF

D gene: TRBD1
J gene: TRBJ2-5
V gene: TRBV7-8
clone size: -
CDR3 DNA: TGTGCCAGCAGCCCTCAGGGGGTGGAGACCCAGTACTTC
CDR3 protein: CASSPQGVETQYF

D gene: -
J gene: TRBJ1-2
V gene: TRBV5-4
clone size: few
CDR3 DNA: TGTGCCAGCAGGCAACAGGGAGCTGGTTATGGCTACACCTTC
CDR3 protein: CASRQQGAGYGYTF

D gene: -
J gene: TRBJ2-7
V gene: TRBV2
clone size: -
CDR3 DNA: TGTGCCAGCAGAAAGGACGGGGGCTACGAGCAGTACTTC
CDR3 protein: CASRKDGGYEQYF

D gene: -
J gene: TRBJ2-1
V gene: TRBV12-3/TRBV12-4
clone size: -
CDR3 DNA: TGTGCCAGCAGTTCCGTATACAATGAGCAGTTCTTC
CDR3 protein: CASSSVYNEQFF

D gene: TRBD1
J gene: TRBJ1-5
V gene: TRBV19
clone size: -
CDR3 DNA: TGTGCCAGCAAACGGGGGACAGGGGTCAATAGCAATCAGCCCCAGCATTTT
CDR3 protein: CASKRGTGVNSNQPQHF

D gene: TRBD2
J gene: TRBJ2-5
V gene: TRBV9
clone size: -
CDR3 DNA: TGTGCCAGCAGCGTAACGCCCAGCGGGAAACAGACCCAGTACTTC
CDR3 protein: CASSVTPSGKQTQYF

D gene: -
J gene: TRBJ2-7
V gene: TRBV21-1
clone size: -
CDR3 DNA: TGTGCCAGCAGCCAAGGCCTAACTAGCGGGGCCGTGTACGAGCAGTACTTC
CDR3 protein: CASSQGLTSGAVYEQYF

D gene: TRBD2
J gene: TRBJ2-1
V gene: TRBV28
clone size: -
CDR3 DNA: TGTGCCAGCAGCCAACTACAGAAACTAGCGGGCCTGGGCTCCTACAATGAGCAGTTCTTC
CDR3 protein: CASSQLQKLAGLGSYNEQFF

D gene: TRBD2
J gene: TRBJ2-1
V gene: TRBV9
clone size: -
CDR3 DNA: TGTGCCAGCACGCGTGGAGCGGGAGGCCCCCACAATGAGCAGTTCTTC
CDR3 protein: CASTRGAGGPHNEQFF

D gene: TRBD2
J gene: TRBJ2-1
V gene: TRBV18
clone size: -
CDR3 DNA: TGTGCCAGCTCACCATTGACGAGCGGGGACCACAATGAGCAGTTCTTC
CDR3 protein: CASSPLTSGDHNEQFF

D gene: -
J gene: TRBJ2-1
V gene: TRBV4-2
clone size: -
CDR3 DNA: TGTGCCAGCAGCTCAGACGGACAAAATGAGCAGTTCTTC
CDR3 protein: CASSSDGQNEQFF

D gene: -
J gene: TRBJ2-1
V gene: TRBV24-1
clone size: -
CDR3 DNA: TGTGCCACCAGTGATCCTGCAAAAGGCGGGAAGGGCAATGAGCAGTTCTTC
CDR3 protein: CATSDPAKGGKGNEQFF

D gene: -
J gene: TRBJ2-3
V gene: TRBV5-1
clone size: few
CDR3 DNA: TGCGCCAGCAGCTTGGCTACACCGGGTACAGATACGCAGTATTTT
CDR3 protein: CASSLATPGTDTQYF

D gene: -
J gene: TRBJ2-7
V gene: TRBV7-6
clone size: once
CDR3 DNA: TGTGCCAGCAGCCTCCTGCCCGGCGAGCAGTACTTC
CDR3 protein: CASSLLPGEQYF

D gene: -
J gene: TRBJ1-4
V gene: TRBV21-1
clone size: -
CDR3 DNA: TGTGCCAGCAGCAAAATGAGCGATGAAAAACTGTTTTTT
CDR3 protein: CASSKMSDEKLFF

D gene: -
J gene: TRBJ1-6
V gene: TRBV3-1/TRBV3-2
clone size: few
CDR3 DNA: TGTGCCAGCAGCCAAGAAGGTAAGGGGTGGAATTCACCCCTCCACTTT
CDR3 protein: CASSQEGKGWNSPLHF

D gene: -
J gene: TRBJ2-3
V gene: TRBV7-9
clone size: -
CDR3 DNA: TGTGCCAGCAGCGATCCGAGGGTGAGGGGCACAGATACGCAGTATTTT
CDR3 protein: CASSDPRVRGTDTQYF

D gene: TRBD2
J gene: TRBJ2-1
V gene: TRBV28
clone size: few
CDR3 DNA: TGTGCCAGCAGCTACGATCTAGCGGGAGGGCGGAATGAGCAGTTCTTC
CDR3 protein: CASSYDLAGGRNEQFF

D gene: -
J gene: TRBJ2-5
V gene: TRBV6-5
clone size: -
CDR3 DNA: TGTGCCAGCAGTATAGCAGGGGCGGGGGTTGAGACCCAGTACTTC
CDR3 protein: CASSIAGAGVETQYF

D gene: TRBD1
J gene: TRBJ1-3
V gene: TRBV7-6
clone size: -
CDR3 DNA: TGTGCCAGCAGCTTGGCCGCCTACTCAGGGGGAAGGGGAAACACCATATATTTT
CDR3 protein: CASSLAAYSGGRGNTIYF

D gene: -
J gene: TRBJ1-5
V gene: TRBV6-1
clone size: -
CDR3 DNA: TGTGCCAGCAGTCCGACAGGTTATAGCAATCAGCCCCAGCATTTT
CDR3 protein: CASSPTGYSNQPQHF

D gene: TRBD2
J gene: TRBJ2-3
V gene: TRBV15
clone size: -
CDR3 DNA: TGTGCCACCAGCAGAGTAAGCGGGAGTGGCACAGATACGCAGTATTTT
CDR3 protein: CATSRVSGSGTDTQYF

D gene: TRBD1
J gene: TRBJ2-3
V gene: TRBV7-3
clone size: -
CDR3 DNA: TGTGCCAGCAGCTTAACTCAGGGGGCATATACGCAGTATTTT
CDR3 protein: CASSLTQGAYTQYF

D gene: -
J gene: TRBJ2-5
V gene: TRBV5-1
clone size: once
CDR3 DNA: TGCGCCAGCAGCCCCAGCGGGACAAACAGTCTCGAGACCCAGTACTTC
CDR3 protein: CASSPSGTNSLETQYF

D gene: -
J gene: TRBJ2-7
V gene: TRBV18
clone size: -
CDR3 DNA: TGTGCCAGCTCGGGGGGGGCTAGCGAGCAGTACTTC
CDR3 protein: CASSGGASEQYF

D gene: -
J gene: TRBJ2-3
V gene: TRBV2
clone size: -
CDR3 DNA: TGTGCCAGCGGCCCATTGGTTGGTCGGCGGGAAAAAGGAGATACGCAGTATTTT
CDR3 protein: CASGPLVGRREKGDTQYF

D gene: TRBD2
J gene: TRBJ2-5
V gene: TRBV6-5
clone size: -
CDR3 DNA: TGTGCCAGCATTCTAGCGGGAGGGCTGAGGGAGACCCAGTACTTC
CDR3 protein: CASILAGGLRETQYF

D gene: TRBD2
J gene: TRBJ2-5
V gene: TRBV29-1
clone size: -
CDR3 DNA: TGCAGCGTCGACGGACTAGAACTTAGGGAGACCCAGTACTTC
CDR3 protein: CSVDGLELRETQYF

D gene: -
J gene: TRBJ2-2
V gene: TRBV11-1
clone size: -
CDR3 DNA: TGTGCCAGCAGCTGGGTTTTTAGCGATTACACCGGGGAGCTGTTTTTT
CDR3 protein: CASSWVFSDYTGELFF

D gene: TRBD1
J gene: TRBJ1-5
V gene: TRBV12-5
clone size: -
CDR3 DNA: TGTGCTAGTAATATGCAGGGGGATTTTTTAGGCAATCAGCCCCAGCATTTT
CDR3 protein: CASNMQGDFLGNQPQHF

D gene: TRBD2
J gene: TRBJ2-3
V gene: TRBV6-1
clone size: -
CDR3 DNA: TGTGCCAGCAGTGACCTAGCGGGGGGAGTAGATACGCAGTATTTT
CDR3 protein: CASSDLAGGVDTQYF

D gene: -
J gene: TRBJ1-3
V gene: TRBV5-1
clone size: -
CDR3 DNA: TGCGCCAGCAGCGCGGAGGGGAGAAACACCATATATTTT
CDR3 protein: CASSAEGRNTIYF

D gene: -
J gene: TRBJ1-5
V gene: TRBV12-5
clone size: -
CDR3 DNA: TGTGCTAGTGGTTTGGTGATTTTGCAGGGCGATCAGCCCCAGCATTTT
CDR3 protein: CASGLVILQGDQPQHF

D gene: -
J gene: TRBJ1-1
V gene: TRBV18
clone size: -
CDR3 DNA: TGTGCCAGCTCACCTGCAGGGGCGACGGGTACTGAAGCTTTCTTT
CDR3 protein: CASSPAGATGTEAFF

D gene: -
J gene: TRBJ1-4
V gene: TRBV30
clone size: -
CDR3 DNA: TGTGCCTGGAGTTTGGGGCTCCCCCAAGAAAAACTGTTTTTT
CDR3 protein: CAWSLGLPQEKLFF

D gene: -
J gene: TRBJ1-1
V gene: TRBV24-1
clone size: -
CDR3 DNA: TGTGCCACCCATGGCGGGGGTGAGGCTTTCTTT
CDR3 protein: CATHGGGEAFF

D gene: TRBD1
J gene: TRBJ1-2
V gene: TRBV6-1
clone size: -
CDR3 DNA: TGTGCCAGCAGTGAAGTGACCGGACAGGACTATGGCTACACCTTC
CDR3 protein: CASSEVTGQDYGYTF

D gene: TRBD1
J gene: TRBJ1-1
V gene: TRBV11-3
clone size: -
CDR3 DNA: TGTGCCAGCAGCTTTGGACAGGGGGGCCGTGTTGAAGCTTTCTTT
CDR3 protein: CASSFGQGGRVEAFF

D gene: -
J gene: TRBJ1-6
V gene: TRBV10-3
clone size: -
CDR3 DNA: TGTGCCATCAGTGAGAATGAGATGGGGACATGGAGCTCACCCCTCCACTTT
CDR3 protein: CAISENEMGTWSSPLHF